The entry that follows covers one T cell receptor (beta chain) sequence. Its antigen is still unknown. Germline is not matched at one junction end, which may reflect a read error. The primer mix had 60 Vbeta and 13 Jbeta primers. Data came from immunoSEQ multiplex PCR; TCRdb stores just in-frame clones and leaves some out. This table holds some 90,000 clones, about four fifths found once. These data are taken from a study of cytomegalovirus exposure and HLA in healthy donors. Study as a whole: A prior analysis found 90 million to 120 million unique TCR beta sequences from some 200 million T cells.

Study results and limitations: Cytomegalovirus-associated TCR beta chains were listed, numbering some 180. The productive fraction for most TCR beta V segments was about 90% or about 30% in an earlier analysis.

This clonotype was sampled from an older woman in good health and CMV-seropositive. The source material was PBMCs.

As DNA, the CDR3 is TGTTCCAGCAGCTTAGTCAATTGGCCCCAGCATTTT. Amino acid sequence: CSSSLVNWPQHF. V gene TRBV7-9 combines with J gene TRBJ1-5; no clear D gene. CDR1 is SEHNR, CDR2 FQNEAQ, per germline (reference sequence). This CDR3 has 12 amino acids.